This TCR beta chain was retrieved from a study of blood T cell repertoires in COVID-19. Using immunoSEQ multiplex PCR, the repertoire was profiled, and TCRdb retains in-frame clones only, with some absent. The data contain about 160,000 clones, 70% to 85% of them singletons. The Seattle patients joined while their infection was active and were tracked longitudinally afterward. The CDR3 length is 15 residues. Germline V gene data show CDR1 as SGHNT and CDR2 as YYREEE (reference sequence). J was trimmed by 6 bases and V by 0 bases; bases with no gene match: 6. This TCR was recovered from a woman between 40 and 55 years old with COVID-19, enrolled during active disease. Specimen: peripheral blood. The chain recombines TRBV5-4 with TRBJ2-4, with 7 nucleotides matching TRBD1. The CDR3 spells CASSLEGARVNIQYF. CDR3 coding DNA: TGTGCCAGCAGCTTGGAGGGGGCGCGTGTAAACATTCAGTACTTC.